The clone carrying this TCR beta chain occurred a few times. The target antigen is unknown. This specimen comes from a study of vaccination effects on CD4 cells after COVID-19. Ahead of sequencing, the ViraFEST assay grew antigen-specific CD4+ T cells using viral peptide pools. Culture lasted 10 days before CD4+ T cell isolation. This person's SARS-CoV-2 infection, confirmed by PCR, occurred between March and December 2020. The data were produced by immunoSEQ multiplex PCR, yet TCRdb's version contains in-frame clones alone and is incomplete. The sample lists fewer than 40,000 clones; about two thirds were seen once. This sequence was found in a human donor who had a prior SARS-CoV-2 infection. The sample in question was CD4+ T cells from PBMCs cultured with a peptide pool, obtained before COVID-19 vaccination.

The CDR3 protein is CASKIKSAGELFF. CDR3 nucleotides: TGTGCCAGCAAGATCAAGTCCGCCGGGGAGCTGTTTTTT. The chain carries TRBV12-3 or TRBV12-4 and TRBJ2-2; no reliable D call. The CDR3 length is 13 residues. V was cut by 7 bases and J by 6 bases, with 12 bases left in between.